Listed below are T cell receptor beta chains from one sample, sequenced in a study of cytomegalovirus exposure and HLA in healthy donors. Repertoires were generated with immunoSEQ multiplex PCR, while TCRdb's copy carries only in-frame clones and drops some. The repertoire holds roughly 99,000 clones, with 79% as singletons. The sequenced sample consisted of PBMCs. These receptors were obtained from a woman aged 40 to 50 in good health and CMV-seronegative. Each CDR3 is given with its conserved first and last residue. The order of the fields is J gene, D gene, V gene, clone size, CDR3 DNA, CDR3 protein. A D gene is named only where the DNA matches it firmly. A clone size is listed for some rows: how often the clone was seen (once, few, many), or a class if it is expanded.

TRBJ2-2	NA	TRBV28	once	TGTGCCAGCAGTGGCGCGGGGCAGAGCACCGGGGAGCTGTTTTTT	CASSGAGQSTGELFF
TRBJ1-1	NA	TRBV5-1	NA	TGCGCCAGCAGCTTTGGGGGGGGTAAAGACACTGAAGCTTTCTTT	CASSFGGGKDTEAFF
TRBJ1-6	NA	TRBV5-1	NA	TGCGCCAGCAGCTTGGGAGCAACCTCCTATAATTCACCCCTCCACTTT	CASSLGATSYNSPLHF
TRBJ2-7	NA	TRBV7-9	NA	TGTGCCAGCAGCCCCGGCCAGGGGGGATCCTACGAGCAGTACTTC	CASSPGQGGSYEQYF
TRBJ1-1	TRBD1	TRBV2	few	TGTGCCAGCGCGAGTCGGACAGGCAACACTGAAGCTTTCTTT	CASASRTGNTEAFF
TRBJ2-6	NA	TRBV2	NA	TGTGCCAGCAGTGACCTCCCCAGCGGGCCCTCTGGGGCCAACGTCCTGACTTTC	CASSDLPSGPSGANVLTF
TRBJ1-3	NA	TRBV30	NA	TGTGCCTGGACCCCGTATAGCTCTGGAAACACCATATATTTT	CAWTPYSSGNTIYF
TRBJ1-1	NA	TRBV6-4	few	TGTGCCAGCAGTGAGGCCCGAAACACTGAAGCTTTCTTT	CASSEARNTEAFF
TRBJ2-1	NA	TRBV6-5	NA	TGTGCCAGCACGAGGGCGGGAACTTCCTACAATGAGCAGTTCTTC	CASTRAGTSYNEQFF
TRBJ1-1	NA	TRBV6-5	few	TGTGCCAGCAGTTACGACCGGAGGAACACTGAAGCTTTCTTT	CASSYDRRNTEAFF
TRBJ2-1	TRBD1	TRBV4-3	NA	TGCGCCAGCAGCCTTTTTACCGGACAGGGTGGCAATGAGCAGTTCTTC	CASSLFTGQGGNEQFF
TRBJ2-7	NA	TRBV13	NA	TGTGCCAGCAGCTTAGGAGGCCAGGTTTCCGAGCAGTACTTC	CASSLGGQVSEQYF
TRBJ2-5	NA	TRBV30	once	TGTGCCTGGAGTCCCCCGGGACAAGGCTGGGGCCAGTACTTC	CAWSPPGQGWGQYF
TRBJ2-7	TRBD2	TRBV7-9	NA	TGTGCCAGCAGCTTCTCGCTAGCGGAATACGAGCAGTACTTC	CASSFSLAEYEQYF
TRBJ1-3	NA	TRBV11-2	NA	TGTGCCAGCAGCTTAGATGAAAGGGGTGCTGGAAACACCATATATTTT	CASSLDERGAGNTIYF
TRBJ1-4	NA	TRBV6-5	NA	TGTGCCAGCAGTCGGTTTAATGAAAAACTGTTTTTT	CASSRFNEKLFF
TRBJ1-1	NA	TRBV28	NA	TGTGCCAGCAGTGATCTGGACACGAACGGGCGGGCTTTCTTT	CASSDLDTNGRAFF
TRBJ1-1	NA	TRBV21-1	NA	TGTGCCAGCAGCACATCATTATGGAGGAAGAACACTGAAGCTTTCTTT	CASSTSLWRKNTEAFF
TRBJ2-2	NA	TRBV4-2	few	TGTGCCAGCAGCCAACCGAGGGCCAACACCGGGGAGCTGTTTTTT	CASSQPRANTGELFF
TRBJ2-5	TRBD2	TRBV25-1	NA	TGTGCCAGCAGTGATAGGGGAGGGCAAGAGACCCAGTACTTC	CASSDRGGQETQYF
TRBJ1-4	NA	TRBV4-3	few	TGCGCCAGCAGCCAAAAAGGGCGGGGTTTAGGCGAAAAACTGTTTTTT	CASSQKGRGLGEKLFF
TRBJ1-2	TRBD1	TRBV29-1	NA	TGCAGCGTTGAAGATCGGCCACTGGACAGGGCCCCGTTTGTCTATGGCTACACCTTC	CSVEDRPLDRAPFVYGYTF
TRBJ2-1	TRBD2	TRBV4-3	NA	TGCGCCAGCAGCCAAGAACTAGCGGGGGGGCCACATGAGCAGTTCTTC	CASSQELAGGPHEQFF
TRBJ2-1	NA	TRBV5-6	NA	TGTGCCAGCAGCTTGGGTGCCGGCTACAATGAGCAGTTCTTC	CASSLGAGYNEQFF
TRBJ1-6	NA	TRBV6-1	NA	TGTGCCAGCAGAGGAGGGAGTGACCTTTCACCCCTCCACTTT	CASRGGSDLSPLHF
TRBJ2-7	TRBD1	TRBV6-1	NA	TGTGCCATAGCGCGGGGACAGGGGACAATGGACGAGCAGTACTTC	CAIARGQGTMDEQYF